One T cell receptor beta chain is described in this entry. What it binds is not known. The data belong to a study of shared clonotypes between healthy human individuals. Study-wide points: The study generally estimated greater richness for naive than memory subsets. Large sequencing depth failed to make sorted-subset sequencing complete, rarefaction showed.

Authors' analysis steps: Filtering differed because ImmunoSEQ produced junction-only sequences that carried no quality scores. This table comes from immunoSEQ multiplex PCR, and its TCRdb copy is limited to in-frame clones, with some not included. Clone size and the V and J calls come from that table; the DNA yielded D and trimming. The data hold millions of clones, with 90% to 95% observed a single time. Germline assignment: CDR1 ENHRY and CDR2 SYGVKD. This CDR3 spans 15 amino acids. J was trimmed by 3 bases and V by 8 bases; bases with no gene match: 13. Sequences were obtained from naive CD4+ T cells sorted from blood. Subset noted: CD45RA+ positively selected. The rearrangement uses TRBV10-3 and TRBJ2-7; 7 nucleotides agree with TRBD1. This clonotype originated in a man younger than 35 in good health. For the CDR3, the DNA is TGTGCCATCGGCGGCGACAGGGACCTATACTACGAGCAGTACTTC. It yields the protein CAIGGDRDLYYEQYF.